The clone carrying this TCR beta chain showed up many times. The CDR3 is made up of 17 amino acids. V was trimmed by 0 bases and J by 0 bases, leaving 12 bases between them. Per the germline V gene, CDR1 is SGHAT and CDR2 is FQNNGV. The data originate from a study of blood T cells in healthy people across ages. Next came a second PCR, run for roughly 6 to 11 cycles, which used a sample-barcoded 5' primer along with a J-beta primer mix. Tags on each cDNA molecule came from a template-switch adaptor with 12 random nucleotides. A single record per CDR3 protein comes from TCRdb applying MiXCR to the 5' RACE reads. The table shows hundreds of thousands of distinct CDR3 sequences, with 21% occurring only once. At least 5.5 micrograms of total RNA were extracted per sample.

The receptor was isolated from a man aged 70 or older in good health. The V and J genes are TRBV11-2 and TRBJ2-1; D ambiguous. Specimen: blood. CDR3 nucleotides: TGTGCCAGCAGCTTAGATCCAGGCCTGAGCTCCTACAATGAGCAGTTCTTC. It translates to CASSLDPGLSSYNEQFF.